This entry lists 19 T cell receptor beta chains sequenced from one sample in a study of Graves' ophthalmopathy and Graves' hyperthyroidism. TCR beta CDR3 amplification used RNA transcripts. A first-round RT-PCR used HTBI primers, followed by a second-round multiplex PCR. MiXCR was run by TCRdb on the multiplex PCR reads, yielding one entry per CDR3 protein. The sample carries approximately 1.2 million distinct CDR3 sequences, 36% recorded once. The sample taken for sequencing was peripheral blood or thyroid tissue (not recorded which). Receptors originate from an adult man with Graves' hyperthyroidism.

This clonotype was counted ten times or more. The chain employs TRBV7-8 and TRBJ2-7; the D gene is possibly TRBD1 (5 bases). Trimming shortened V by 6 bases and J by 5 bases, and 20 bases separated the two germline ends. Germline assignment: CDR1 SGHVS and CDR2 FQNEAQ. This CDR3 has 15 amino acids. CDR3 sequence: CASRIEGQGSHEQYF. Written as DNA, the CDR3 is TGTGCCAGCAGGATCGAAGGGCAGGGTAGCCACGAGCAGTACTTC.

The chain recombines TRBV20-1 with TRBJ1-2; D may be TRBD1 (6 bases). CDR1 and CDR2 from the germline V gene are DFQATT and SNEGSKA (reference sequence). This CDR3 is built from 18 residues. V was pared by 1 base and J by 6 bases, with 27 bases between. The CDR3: CSARAVGQLYGLSHGYTF. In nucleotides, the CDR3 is TGCAGTGCTAGAGCCGTCGGACAGCTCTATGGGCTGTCGCATGGCTACACCTTC.

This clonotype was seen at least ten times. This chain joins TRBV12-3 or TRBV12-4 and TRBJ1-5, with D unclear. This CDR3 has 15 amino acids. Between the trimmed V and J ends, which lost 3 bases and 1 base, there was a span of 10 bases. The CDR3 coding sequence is TGTGCCAGCAGTTTTCTGGCAGACAGCAATCAGCCCCAGCATTTT. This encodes CASSFLADSNQPQHF.

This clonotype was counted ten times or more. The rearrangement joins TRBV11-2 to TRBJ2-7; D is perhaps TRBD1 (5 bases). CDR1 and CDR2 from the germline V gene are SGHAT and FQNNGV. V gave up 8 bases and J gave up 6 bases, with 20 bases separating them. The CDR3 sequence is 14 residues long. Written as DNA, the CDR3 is TGTGCCAGCTCAACTATTGTCCAGGGTGTCGAGCAGTACTTC. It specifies CASSTIVQGVEQYF.

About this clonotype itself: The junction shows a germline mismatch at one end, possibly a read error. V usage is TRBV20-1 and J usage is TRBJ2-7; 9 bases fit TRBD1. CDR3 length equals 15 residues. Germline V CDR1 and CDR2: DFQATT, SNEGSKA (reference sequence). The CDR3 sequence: CSAGDSGQGGNEQYF. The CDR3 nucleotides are TGCAGTGCTGGAGATTCGGGACAGGGTGGAAACGAGCAGTACTTC.

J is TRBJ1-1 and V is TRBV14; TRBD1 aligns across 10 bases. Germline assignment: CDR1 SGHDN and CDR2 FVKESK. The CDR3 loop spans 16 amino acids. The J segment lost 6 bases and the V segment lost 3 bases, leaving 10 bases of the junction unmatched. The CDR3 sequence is CASSQPGQGNRAEAFF. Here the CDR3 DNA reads TGTGCCAGCAGCCAGCCGGGACAGGGGAATCGGGCTGAAGCTTTCTTT. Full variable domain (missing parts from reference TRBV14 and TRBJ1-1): EAGVTQFPSHSVIEKGQTVTLRCDPISGHDNLYWYRRVMGKEIKFLLHFVKESKQDESGMPNNRFLAERTGGTYSTLKVQPAELEDSGVYFCASSQPGQGNRAEAFFGQGTRLTVV.

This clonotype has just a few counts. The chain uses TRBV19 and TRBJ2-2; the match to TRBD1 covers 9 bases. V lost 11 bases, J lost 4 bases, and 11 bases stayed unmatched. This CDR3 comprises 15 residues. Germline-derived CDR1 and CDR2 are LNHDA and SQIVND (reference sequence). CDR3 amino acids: CASTIQGAGTGELFF. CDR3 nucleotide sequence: TGTGCCTCTACGATACAGGGGGCAGGCACCGGGGAGCTGTTTTTT.

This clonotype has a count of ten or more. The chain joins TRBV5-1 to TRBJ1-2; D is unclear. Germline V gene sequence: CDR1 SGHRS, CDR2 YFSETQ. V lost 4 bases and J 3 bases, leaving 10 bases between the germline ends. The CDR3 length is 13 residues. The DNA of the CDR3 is TGCGCCAGCAGCCCACAAGGCGACTATGGCTACACCTTC. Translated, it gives CASSPQGDYGYTF.

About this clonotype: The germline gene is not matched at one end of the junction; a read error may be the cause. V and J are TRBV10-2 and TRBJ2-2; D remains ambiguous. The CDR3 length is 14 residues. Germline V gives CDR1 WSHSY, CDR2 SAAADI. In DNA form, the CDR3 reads TGTGCCAGCACAGCTACCCTGGACACCGGGGAGCTGTTTTTT. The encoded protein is CASTATLDTGELFF.

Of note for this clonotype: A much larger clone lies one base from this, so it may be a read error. CDR3 sequence reads: CASSTPRQGSRETQYF. The CDR3 DNA sequence: TGTGCCAGCAGTACGCCGCGACAGGGTAGTCGAGAGACCCAGTACTTC. The rearrangement links TRBV2 to TRBJ2-5; TRBD1 matches 7 bases. The CDR3 has 16 amino acids. The V segment lost 5 bases and the J segment 4 bases; nucleotides outside the gene matches: 13. Germline CDR1 and CDR2: SNHLY and FYNNEI. The variable domain in full, completed from reference TRBV2 and TRBJ2-5, reads EPEVTQTPSHQVTQMGQEVILRCVPISNHLYFYWYRQILGQKVEFLVSFYNNEISEKSEIFDDQFSVERPDGSNFTLKIRSTKLEDSAMYFCASSTPRQGSRETQYFGPGTRLLVL.

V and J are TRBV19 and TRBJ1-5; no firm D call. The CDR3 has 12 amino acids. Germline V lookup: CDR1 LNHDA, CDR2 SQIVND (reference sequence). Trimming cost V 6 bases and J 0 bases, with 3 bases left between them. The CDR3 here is CASRISNQPQHF. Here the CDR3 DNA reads TGTGCCAGTAGAATTAGCAATCAGCCCCAGCATTTT. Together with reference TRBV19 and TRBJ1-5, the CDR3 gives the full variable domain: DGGITQSPKYLFRKEGQNVTLSCEQNLNHDAMYWYRQDPGQGLRLIYYSQIVNDFQKGDIAEGYSVSREKKESFPLTVTSAQKNPTAFYLCASRISNQPQHFGDGTRLSIL.

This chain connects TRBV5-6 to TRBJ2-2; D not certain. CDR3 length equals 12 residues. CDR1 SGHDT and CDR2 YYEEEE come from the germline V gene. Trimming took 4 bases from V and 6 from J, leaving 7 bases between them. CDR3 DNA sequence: TGTGCCAGCAGCCATGACCCCGGGGAGCTGTTTTTT. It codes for CASSHDPGELFF.

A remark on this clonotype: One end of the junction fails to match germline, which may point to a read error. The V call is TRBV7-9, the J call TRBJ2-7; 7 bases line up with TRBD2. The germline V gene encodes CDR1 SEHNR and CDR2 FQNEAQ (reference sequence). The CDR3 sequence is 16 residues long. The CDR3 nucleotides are TGCGCCAGCAGCGCGGATCTCTCTGGGGGGGGGTACGAGCAGTACTTC. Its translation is CASSADLSGGGYEQYF.

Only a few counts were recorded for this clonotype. The CDR3 loop reads CASSLSGRGEETQYF. The CDR3 nucleotides are TGCGCCAGCAGCTTGAGTGGGAGGGGAGAAGAGACCCAGTACTTC. The V call is TRBV5-1, the J call TRBJ2-5, with 7 bases fitting TRBD2. The V gene end was trimmed by 1 base and the J gene end by 3 bases; junction bases not matched to a gene: 6. CDR3 size: 15 residues. Germline CDR1 SGHRS, CDR2 YFSETQ.

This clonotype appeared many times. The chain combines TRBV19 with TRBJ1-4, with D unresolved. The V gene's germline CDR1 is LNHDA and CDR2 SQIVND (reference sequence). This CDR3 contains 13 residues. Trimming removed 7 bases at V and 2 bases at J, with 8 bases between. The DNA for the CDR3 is TGTGCCAGTAAGCAACACACTAATGAAAAACTGTTTTTT. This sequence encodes CASKQHTNEKLFF.

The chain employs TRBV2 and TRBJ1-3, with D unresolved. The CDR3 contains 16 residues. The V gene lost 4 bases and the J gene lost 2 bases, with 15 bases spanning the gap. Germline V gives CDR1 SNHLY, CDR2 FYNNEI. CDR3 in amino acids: CASSGRAGAAGNTIYF. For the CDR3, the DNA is TGTGCCAGCAGTGGGCGGGCCGGAGCGGCTGGAAACACCATATATTTT. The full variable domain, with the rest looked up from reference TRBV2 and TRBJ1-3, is EPEVTQTPSHQVTQMGQEVILRCVPISNHLYFYWYRQILGQKVEFLVSFYNNEISEKSEIFDDQFSVERPDGSNFTLKIRSTKLEDSAMYFCASSGRAGAAGNTIYFGEGSWLTVV.

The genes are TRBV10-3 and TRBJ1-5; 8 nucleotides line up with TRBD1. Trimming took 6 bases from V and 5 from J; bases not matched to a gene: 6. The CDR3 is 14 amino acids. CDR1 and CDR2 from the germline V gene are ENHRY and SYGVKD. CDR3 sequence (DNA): TGTGCCATCAGAGGGACAGGATTAGATCAGCCCCAGCATTTT. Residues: CAIRGTGLDQPQHF.

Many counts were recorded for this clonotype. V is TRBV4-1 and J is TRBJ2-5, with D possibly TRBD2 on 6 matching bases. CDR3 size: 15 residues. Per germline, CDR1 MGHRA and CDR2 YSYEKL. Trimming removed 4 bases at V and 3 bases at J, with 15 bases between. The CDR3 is CASSPSAGLKETQYF. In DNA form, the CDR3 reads TGCGCCAGCAGCCCATCGGCGGGACTGAAAGAGACCCAGTACTTC.

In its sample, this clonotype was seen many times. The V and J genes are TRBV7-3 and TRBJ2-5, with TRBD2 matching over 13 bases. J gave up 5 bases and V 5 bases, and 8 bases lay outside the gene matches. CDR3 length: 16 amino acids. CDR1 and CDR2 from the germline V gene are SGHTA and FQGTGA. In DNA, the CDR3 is TGTGCCAGCAGCCCAACAGGGACTAGCGGGAAGGAGACCCAGTACTTC. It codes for CASSPTGTSGKETQYF.